This T cell receptor beta chain was sequenced for a study of CD8+CD57+ T cells in acquired aplastic anemia. Study in general: DNA from sorted CD4+ and CD8+ cells averaged roughly 3.4 ug. Healthy donor sequencing depth: 8.5 million to 10.8 million CD4+, roughly 11 million CD8+ reads. Study results and limitations: Between patients and controls, CD8+ Simpson's diversity did not vary significantly. About 30 CD8+ CDR3 sequences occurred in both the patients and the controls.

Of note for this clonotype: The antigen is unknown.

This CDR3 has 13 amino acids. Germline V gene data show CDR1 as SGHKS and CDR2 as YYEKEE (reference sequence). V was trimmed by 4 bases and J by 1 base, leaving 8 bases between them. Genomic DNA, the template, was used for profiling of the TCR beta VDJ and CDR3. TCRdb re-derived calls from the reads in MiXCR, one entry per CDR3 protein. The table lists about 190,000 distinct CDR3 sequences, roughly half of them singletons. The sequence derives from a human donor in good health, serving as a control. The rearrangement links TRBV5-5 to TRBJ1-2; no clear D. The material sequenced was sorted CD4+, CD8+, or CD8+CD57+ T cells (not recorded which) from PBMCs. The CDR3 sequence is CASSPNSNYGYTF. DNA for the CDR3: TGTGCCAGCAGCCCCAACAGTAACTATGGCTACACCTTC.